A selection of T cell receptor beta chains follows, all from one sample in a study of T cell responses to AZD1222 COVID-19 vaccine. Libraries were prepared by immunoSEQ multiplex PCR; TCRdb keeps only in-frame clonotypes and omits some of them. The profile shows tens of thousands of clones, 80% to 95% of them singletons. Material: peripheral blood, obtained 28 days after the second AZD1222 dose. Receptor source: an adult who received the AZD1222 COVID-19 vaccine. CDR3s include the opening cysteine and the closing phenylalanine or tryptophan. A D gene is named only where the DNA matches it firmly. Size tells how often a clone was seen (once, few, many) or the class of an expanded clone, and some rows leave it out.

V gene	D gene	J gene	clone size	CDR3 protein	CDR3 DNA
TRBV11-2	NA	TRBJ1-2	NA	CASSLRVNYGYTF	TGTGCCAGCAGCCTCCGGGTTAACTATGGCTACACCTTC
TRBV12-3/TRBV12-4	NA	TRBJ1-2	NA	CASSLSRYYGYTF	TGTGCCAGCAGTTTAAGCAGGTACTATGGCTACACCTTC
TRBV9	NA	TRBJ1-1	NA	CASSSGGAPPRAFF	TGTGCCAGCAGCTCAGGAGGGGCCCCACCCAGGGCTTTCTTT
TRBV30	NA	TRBJ1-4	NA	CAHAGSSNEKLFF	TGTGCCCATGCAGGATCTTCTAATGAAAAACTGTTTTTT
TRBV30	NA	TRBJ1-1	NA	CAWSVLTGRGNTEAFF	TGTGCCTGGAGTGTCCTAACAGGCAGAGGGAACACTGAAGCTTTCTTT
TRBV27	NA	TRBJ1-2	NA	CASSFSRGSGGYTF	TGTGCCAGCAGTTTCAGCCGGGGTTCAGGTGGCTACACCTTC
TRBV6-5	NA	TRBJ1-6	NA	CASSYVLDSPLHF	TGTGCCAGCAGTTACGTGCTTGATTCACCCCTCCACTTT
TRBV19	NA	TRBJ1-2	NA	CASSALGRFNYGYTF	TGTGCCAGTAGTGCCCTGGGACGGTTTAACTATGGCTACACCTTC
TRBV30	NA	TRBJ1-2	NA	CAWTLDRSGYTF	TGTGCCTGGACCCTAGACAGGTCTGGCTACACCTTC
TRBV19	NA	TRBJ1-1	NA	CASSVDSRVGTEAFF	TGTGCCAGTAGTGTAGACAGCCGAGTGGGCACTGAAGCTTTCTTT
TRBV4-1	NA	TRBJ1-2	NA	CASSQESGFYGYTF	TGCGCCAGCAGCCAAGAATCGGGGTTTTACGGCTACACCTTC
TRBV19	TRBD1	TRBJ1-2	NA	CASSPGQGGYGYTF	TGTGCCAGTAGCCCGGGACAGGGGGGCTATGGCTACACCTTC
TRBV3-1/TRBV3-2	NA	TRBJ1-1	NA	CASSQAGLTEAFF	TGTGCCAGCAGCCAAGCCGGACTCACTGAAGCTTTCTTT
TRBV5-4	NA	TRBJ2-3	NA	CASSLVGEADTQYF	TGTGCCAGCAGCTTGGTGGGGGAGGCGGATACGCAGTATTTT
TRBV6-2/TRBV6-3	NA	TRBJ2-7	NA	CASSSVLKSSYEQYF	TGTGCCAGCAGTTCGGTACTCAAGAGCTCCTACGAGCAGTACTTC
TRBV12-5	NA	TRBJ2-7	NA	CASGPGQYEQYF	TGTGCTAGTGGCCCTGGACAATACGAGCAGTACTTC
TRBV5-1	TRBD2	TRBJ2-5	once	CASINSGGAEETQYF	TGCGCCAGCATCAATAGCGGGGGGGCAGAGGAGACCCAGTACTTC
TRBV7-2	NA	TRBJ1-5	NA	CASSLNRIRPQHF	TGTGCCAGCAGCCTTAACCGAATTCGGCCCCAGCATTTT
TRBV10-3	NA	TRBJ1-4	NA	CAISPGGELFF	TGTGCCATCAGCCCCGGGGGGGAACTGTTTTTT
TRBV12-3/TRBV12-4	NA	TRBJ1-5	NA	CASSFSRDQPQHF	TGTGCCAGCAGTTTCAGTAGGGATCAGCCCCAGCATTTT
TRBV7-2	NA	TRBJ2-3	NA	CASSLERRQYF	TGTGCCAGCAGCTTAGAAAGACGACAGTATTTT
TRBV9	NA	TRBJ2-7	NA	CASSVDAARGEQYF	TGTGCCAGCAGCGTAGATGCAGCGAGGGGCGAGCAGTACTTC
TRBV9	NA	TRBJ1-1	NA	CASSVGAGGNLNTEAFF	TGTGCCAGCAGCGTAGGGGCCGGGGGTAACTTGAACACTGAAGCTTTCTTT
TRBV11-2	TRBD1	TRBJ2-5	NA	CASSLVGGQQETQYF	TGTGCCAGCAGCTTAGTAGGGGGACAGCAAGAGACCCAGTACTTC
TRBV14	NA	TRBJ2-5	NA	CASSQDAGVRETQYF	TGTGCCAGCAGCCAAGATGCCGGGGTCCGAGAGACCCAGTACTTC
TRBV6-4	NA	TRBJ2-3	NA	CASSDGHADTQYF	TGTGCCAGCAGTGACGGACACGCAGATACGCAGTATTTT
TRBV19	TRBD1	TRBJ2-7	once	CASSSRTGLYEQYF	TGTGCCAGTAGTAGCCGGACAGGGCTATACGAGCAGTACTTC
TRBV11-2	TRBD1	TRBJ2-4	NA	CASSLGTGVAKNIQYF	TGTGCCAGCAGCTTAGGGACAGGGGTAGCCAAAAACATTCAGTACTTC
TRBV7-9	TRBD2	TRBJ2-3	NA	CASSWVALAGSTDTQYF	TGTGCCAGCAGTTGGGTCGCACTAGCGGGAAGCACAGATACGCAGTATTTT
TRBV6-5	NA	TRBJ2-5	NA	CASSYDGRSQETQYF	TGTGCCAGCAGTTACGACGGACGGAGCCAAGAGACCCAGTACTTC
TRBV6-5	NA	TRBJ2-2	NA	CASGVWDTGELFF	TGTGCCAGCGGGGTCTGGGACACCGGGGAGCTGTTTTTT
TRBV6-2/TRBV6-3	NA	TRBJ1-2	NA	CASSDRITTYGYTF	TGTGCCAGCAGTGATAGGATAACGACTTATGGCTACACCTTC
TRBV9	NA	TRBJ1-5	NA	CASSVDGVGNQPQHF	TGTGCCAGCAGCGTAGACGGGGTGGGCAATCAGCCCCAGCATTTT
TRBV3-1/TRBV3-2	TRBD1	TRBJ1-1	NA	CASSRRGQGNTEAFF	TGTGCCAGCAGCCGAAGGGGACAGGGGAACACTGAAGCTTTCTTT
TRBV5-1	NA	TRBJ1-1	NA	CASSSRTATEAFF	TGCGCCAGCAGCTCCCGGACAGCTACTGAAGCTTTCTTT
TRBV27	NA	TRBJ1-4	few	CASSLRGRLNEKLFF	TGTGCCAGCAGTTTACGGGGGAGACTTAATGAAAAACTGTTTTTT
TRBV10-1	NA	TRBJ1-1	NA	CASSESSSVRPFF	TGCGCCAGCAGTGAGTCTTCATCTGTTAGGCCTTTCTTT
TRBV19	TRBD1	TRBJ1-5	NA	CASMSRQGANQPQHF	TGTGCCAGTATGTCCCGACAGGGCGCCAATCAGCCCCAGCATTTT
TRBV7-8	NA	TRBJ1-6	NA	CASSLSGVRNSPLHF	TGTGCCAGCAGCTTATCCGGGGTGCGGAATTCACCCCTCCACTTT
TRBV10-3	TRBD1	TRBJ1-1	NA	CAISESGDRGFGTEAFF	TGTGCCATCAGTGAGTCGGGGGACAGGGGGTTTGGCACTGAAGCTTTCTTT
TRBV18	NA	TRBJ1-5	NA	CASSPMGPNQPQHF	TGTGCCAGCTCACCAATGGGACCTAATCAGCCCCAGCATTTT
TRBV5-5	NA	TRBJ1-1	few	CASSSRGALNTEAFF	TGTGCCAGCAGCTCTCGCGGGGCGTTGAACACTGAAGCTTTCTTT
TRBV25-1	NA	TRBJ1-6	once	CASSEFSGTNSPLHF	TGTGCCAGCAGTGAATTCTCAGGGACGAATTCACCCCTCCACTTT
TRBV4-3	TRBD2	TRBJ2-7	NA	CASSRGMGLAYEQYF	TGCGCCAGCAGCCGGGGAATGGGACTAGCCTACGAGCAGTACTTC
TRBV19	NA	TRBJ2-7	NA	CASSAGNYEQYF	TGTGCCAGTAGTGCCGGAAACTACGAGCAGTACTTC
TRBV25-1	NA	TRBJ1-6	NA	CASSEIGGAGNSPLHF	TGTGCCAGCAGTGAGATTGGGGGAGCGGGAAATTCACCCCTCCACTTT
TRBV9	NA	TRBJ2-3	NA	CASSVASAFADTQYF	TGTGCCAGCAGCGTGGCGAGCGCTTTCGCAGATACGCAGTATTTT
TRBV30	NA	TRBJ1-2	few	CAWRTDRGMWYGYTF	TGTGCCTGGAGAACTGATAGGGGGATGTGGTATGGCTACACCTTC
TRBV19	NA	TRBJ1-2	NA	CASRRSREVRANYGYTF	TGTGCCAGTAGGCGGTCCAGGGAAGTTCGGGCTAACTATGGCTACACCTTC
TRBV2	TRBD2	TRBJ2-5	once	CASSDPLAGVETQYF	TGTGCCAGCAGTGACCCACTAGCGGGGGTAGAGACCCAGTACTTC
TRBV3-1/TRBV3-2	NA	TRBJ1-2	NA	CASSQGVAPSGYTF	TGTGCCAGCAGCCAAGGTGTCGCCCCCTCGGGCTACACCTTC
TRBV4-3	NA	TRBJ1-1	NA	CASSQSTGSLTEAFF	TGCGCCAGCAGCCAAAGCACAGGGTCGCTCACTGAAGCTTTCTTT
TRBV6-5	NA	TRBJ1-1	NA	CATLRHSPSVEAFF	TGTGCCACCCTCAGACATAGCCCTTCCGTTGAAGCTTTCTTT